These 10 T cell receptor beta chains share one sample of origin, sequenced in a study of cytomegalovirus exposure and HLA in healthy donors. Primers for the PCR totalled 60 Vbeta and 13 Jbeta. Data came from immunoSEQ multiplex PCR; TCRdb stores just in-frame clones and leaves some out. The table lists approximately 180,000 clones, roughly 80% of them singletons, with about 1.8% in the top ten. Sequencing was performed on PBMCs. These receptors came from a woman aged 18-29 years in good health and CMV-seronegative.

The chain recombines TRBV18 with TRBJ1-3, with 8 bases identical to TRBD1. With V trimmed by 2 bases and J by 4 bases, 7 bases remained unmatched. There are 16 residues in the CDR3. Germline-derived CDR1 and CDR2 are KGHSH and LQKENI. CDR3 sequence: CASSPTQGATGNTIYF. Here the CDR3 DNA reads TGTGCCAGCTCACCAACTCAGGGGGCCACGGGAAACACCATATATTTT.

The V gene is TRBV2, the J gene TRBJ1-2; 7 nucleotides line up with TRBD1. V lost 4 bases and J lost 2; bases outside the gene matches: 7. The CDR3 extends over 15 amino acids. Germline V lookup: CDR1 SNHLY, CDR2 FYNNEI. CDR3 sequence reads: CASSATGDPNYGYTF. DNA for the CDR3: TGTGCCAGCAGTGCCACAGGGGATCCCAACTATGGCTACACCTTC.

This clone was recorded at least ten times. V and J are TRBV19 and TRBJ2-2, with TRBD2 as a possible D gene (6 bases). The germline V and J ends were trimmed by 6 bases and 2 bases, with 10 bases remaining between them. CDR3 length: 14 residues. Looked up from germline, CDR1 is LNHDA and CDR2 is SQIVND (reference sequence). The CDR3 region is CASRLAVNTGELFF. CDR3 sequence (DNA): TGTGCCAGTAGATTAGCGGTTAACACCGGGGAGCTGTTTTTT.

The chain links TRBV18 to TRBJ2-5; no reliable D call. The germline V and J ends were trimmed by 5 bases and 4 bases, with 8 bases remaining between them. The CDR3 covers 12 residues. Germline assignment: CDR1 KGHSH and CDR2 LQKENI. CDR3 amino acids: CASSTTRETQYF. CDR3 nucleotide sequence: TGTGCCAGCTCAACGACACGAGAGACCCAGTACTTC.

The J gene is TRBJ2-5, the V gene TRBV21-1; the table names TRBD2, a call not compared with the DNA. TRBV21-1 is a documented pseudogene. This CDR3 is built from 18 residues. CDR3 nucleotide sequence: TGTGCCAGCAGCGACCGGAGGGAGAGCGGGAGACAATGGGAGACCCAGTACTTC. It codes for CASSDRRESGRQWETQYF.

CDR3 region: CASNRAGLTEAFF. The CDR3 DNA follows: TGTGCCAGTAACAGGGCTGGTCTCACTGAAGCTTTCTTT. The genes are TRBV19 and TRBJ1-1; possibly TRBD1 for D (6 bases). Trimming removed 7 bases from V and 4 bases from J, with 13 bases in between. The CDR3 totals 13 residues. Germline loops: CDR1 LNHDA, CDR2 SQIVND (reference sequence).

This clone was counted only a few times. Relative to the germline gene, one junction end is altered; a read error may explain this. The CDR3 DNA sequence: TGCGCCAGCAGATTAGTGAACCCCGGGGAGCTGTTTTTT. Translating it yields CASRLVNPGELFF. This sequence joins TRBV5-1 and TRBJ2-2; D ambiguous. Germline CDR1 reads SGHRS; CDR2 reads YFSETQ. The CDR3 is made up of 13 amino acids.

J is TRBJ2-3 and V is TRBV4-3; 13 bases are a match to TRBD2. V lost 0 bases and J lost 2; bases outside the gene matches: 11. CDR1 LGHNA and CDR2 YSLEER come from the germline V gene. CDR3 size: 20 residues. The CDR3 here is CASSQEGTSGRGGLTDTQYF. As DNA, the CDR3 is TGCGCCAGCAGCCAAGAAGGCACTAGCGGGAGGGGGGGACTCACAGATACGCAGTATTTT.

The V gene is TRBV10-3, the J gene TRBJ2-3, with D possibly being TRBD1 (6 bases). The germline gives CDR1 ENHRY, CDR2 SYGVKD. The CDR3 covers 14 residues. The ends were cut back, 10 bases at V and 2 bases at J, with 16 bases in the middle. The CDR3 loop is CATRRQENTDTQYF. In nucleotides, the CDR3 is TGTGCCACCCGACGACAGGAGAACACAGATACGCAGTATTTT.

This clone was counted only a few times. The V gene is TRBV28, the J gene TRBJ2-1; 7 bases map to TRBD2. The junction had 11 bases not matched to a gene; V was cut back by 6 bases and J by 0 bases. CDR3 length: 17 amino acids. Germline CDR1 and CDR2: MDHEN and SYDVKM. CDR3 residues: CASSRPGRQSSYNEQFF. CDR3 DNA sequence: TGTGCCAGCAGCCGACCCGGGAGGCAGAGCTCCTACAATGAGCAGTTCTTC.